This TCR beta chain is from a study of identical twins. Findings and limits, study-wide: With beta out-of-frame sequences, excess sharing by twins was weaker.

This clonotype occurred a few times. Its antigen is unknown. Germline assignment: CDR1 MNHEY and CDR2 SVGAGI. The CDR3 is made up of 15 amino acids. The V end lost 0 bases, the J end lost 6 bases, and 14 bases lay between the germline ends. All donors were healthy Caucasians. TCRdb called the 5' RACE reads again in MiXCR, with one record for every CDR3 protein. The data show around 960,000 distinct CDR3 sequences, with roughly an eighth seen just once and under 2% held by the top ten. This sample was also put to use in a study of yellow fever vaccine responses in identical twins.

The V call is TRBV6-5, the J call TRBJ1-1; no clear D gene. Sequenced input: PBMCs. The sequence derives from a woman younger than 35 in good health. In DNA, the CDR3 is TGTGCCAGCAGTTACTCGATGAATTCCGCCGCTGAAGCTTTCTTT. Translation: CASSYSMNSAAEAFF.